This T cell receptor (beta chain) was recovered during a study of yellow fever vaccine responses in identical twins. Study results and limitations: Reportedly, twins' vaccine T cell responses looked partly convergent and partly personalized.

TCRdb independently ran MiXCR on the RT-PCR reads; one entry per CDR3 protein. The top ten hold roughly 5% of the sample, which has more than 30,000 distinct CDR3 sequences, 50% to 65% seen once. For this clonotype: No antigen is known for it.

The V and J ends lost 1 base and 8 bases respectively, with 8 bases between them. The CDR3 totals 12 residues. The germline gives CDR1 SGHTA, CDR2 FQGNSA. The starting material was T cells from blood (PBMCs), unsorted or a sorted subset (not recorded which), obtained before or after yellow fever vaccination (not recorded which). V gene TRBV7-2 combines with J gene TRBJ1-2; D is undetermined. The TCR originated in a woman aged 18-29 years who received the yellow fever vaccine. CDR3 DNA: TGTGCCAGCAGCTTAGTAGGAGAGGGCTACACCTTC. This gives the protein CASSLVGEGYTF.